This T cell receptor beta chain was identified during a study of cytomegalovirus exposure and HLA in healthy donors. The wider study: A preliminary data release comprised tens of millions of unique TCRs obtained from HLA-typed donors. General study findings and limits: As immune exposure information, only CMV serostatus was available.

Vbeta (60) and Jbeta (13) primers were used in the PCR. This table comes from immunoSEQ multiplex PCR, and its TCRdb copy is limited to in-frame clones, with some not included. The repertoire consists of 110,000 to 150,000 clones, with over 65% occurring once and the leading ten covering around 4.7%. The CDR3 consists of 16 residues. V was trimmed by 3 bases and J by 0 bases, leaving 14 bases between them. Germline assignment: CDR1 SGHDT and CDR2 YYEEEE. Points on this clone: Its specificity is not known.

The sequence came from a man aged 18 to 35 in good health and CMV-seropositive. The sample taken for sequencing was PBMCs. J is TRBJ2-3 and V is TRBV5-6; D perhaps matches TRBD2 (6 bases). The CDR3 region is CASSWGDGSSTDTQYF. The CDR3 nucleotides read TGTGCCAGCAGCTGGGGGGACGGTTCTAGCACAGATACGCAGTATTTT.